A selection of T cell receptor beta chains follows, all from one sample in a study of cytomegalovirus exposure and HLA in healthy donors. Generated by immunoSEQ multiplex PCR, the TCRdb table keeps only in-frame clones and is missing some. This sample has about 170,000 clones; approximately 78% occur once, and the top ten carry over 0.65%. Sequences were obtained from PBMCs. These TCRs come from a woman aged 18-29 years in good health and CMV-seronegative. CDR3s include the opening cysteine and the closing phenylalanine or tryptophan. The order of the fields is V gene, J gene, CDR3 protein.

V: TRBV9
J: TRBJ2-1
CDR3: CASSVTGDRGPGGRLAEQFF

V: TRBV7-6
J: TRBJ2-2
CDR3: CASSSRGAGELFF

V: TRBV7-9
J: TRBJ2-1
CDR3: CASSPLAGSSYNEQFF

V: TRBV4-2
J: TRBJ2-3
CDR3: CASSQESGRGSDTQYF

V: TRBV2
J: TRBJ1-6
CDR3: CASREGRGISPLHF

V: TRBV29-1
J: TRBJ2-7
CDR3: CSVVGTAYEQYF

V: TRBV10-2
J: TRBJ1-5
CDR3: CASTGQGSNQPQHF

V: TRBV18
J: TRBJ1-1
CDR3: CASSQRSEAFF

V: TRBV5-4
J: TRBJ1-2
CDR3: CASSSPGTGFRSKGYTF

V: TRBV2
J: TRBJ2-4
CDR3: CASSAWQEKNIQYF

V: TRBV2
J: TRBJ2-1
CDR3: CAAAQGLASNEQFF

V: TRBV5-6
J: TRBJ2-7
CDR3: CASSLGTLYEQYF

V: TRBV19
J: TRBJ1-4
CDR3: CASSINSAGTNEKLFF

V: TRBV11-2
J: TRBJ1-2
CDR3: CASSAVGPMGGYTF

V: TRBV9
J: TRBJ2-5
CDR3: CASSAGSPGLAGGGETQYF

V: TRBV5-1
J: TRBJ2-1
CDR3: CASSLPPRAGGFNEQFF

V: TRBV7-8
J: TRBJ2-6
CDR3: CASSLGAGLSGANVLTF

V: TRBV6-5
J: TRBJ2-7
CDR3: CASSYSTGQGSYEQYF

V: TRBV5-4
J: TRBJ2-1
CDR3: CASSLVREQFF

V: TRBV4-2
J: TRBJ1-1
CDR3: CASSQDVTENTEAFF

V: TRBV6-6
J: TRBJ2-5
CDR3: CASSWAKETQYF

V: TRBV27
J: TRBJ2-3
CDR3: CASIGSLTDTQYF

V: TRBV4-2
J: TRBJ2-7
CDR3: CASSQDLGARSYEQYF

V: TRBV7-7
J: TRBJ2-1
CDR3: CASSLEQGAPQFF

V: TRBV7-2
J: TRBJ2-7
CDR3: CASSLIGTSHEQYF

V: TRBV7-9
J: TRBJ2-1
CDR3: CASSLGASYNEQFF

V: TRBV5-1
J: TRBJ2-5
CDR3: CASSSGQIQETQYF

V: TRBV7-8
J: TRBJ2-7
CDR3: CASSKTGYRYEQYF

V: TRBV6-6
J: TRBJ1-1
CDR3: CASSLQGNTEAFF

V: TRBV19
J: TRBJ1-3
CDR3: CASSIQHQGGIGNTIYF

V: TRBV5-4
J: TRBJ2-5
CDR3: CASVLRGSETQYF

V: TRBV11-3
J: TRBJ2-1
CDR3: CASSQGTSGRSSEQFF